This TCR beta chain was recovered during a study of blood T cell repertoires in COVID-19. Looking at the study overall: From the United States, Italy and Spain came samples of acute and convalescent COVID-19. The analysed material was cDNA or gDNA that came from T cells, B-cell-depleted T cells, or PBMCs.

In the authors' workflow: For nucleated cells, counts were estimated from reference gene primer amplification. Measured with immunoSEQ multiplex PCR; TCRdb has only the in-frame clones, and not every one. That table furnishes V, J and clone size, whereas the DNA furnished D and trimming. The sample includes more than 75,000 clones, around 89% of them seen just once. This receptor was identified in a woman older than 75 with active COVID-19. The sequenced sample was peripheral blood.

CDR3 sequence: CASSHPGTGDEKLFF. Here the CDR3 DNA reads TGCGCCAGCAGCCACCCCGGGACAGGGGATGAAAAACTGTTTTTT. The genes are TRBV4-1 and TRBJ1-4; 10 nucleotides agree with TRBD1. There are 15 residues in the CDR3. In germline, CDR1 is MGHRA, CDR2 YSYEKL. V trimming: 3 bases; J trimming: 6 bases; junction bases outside the gene matches: 4.